This TCR beta chain was found in a study of blood T cell repertoires in COVID-19. Seattle's enrolled individuals joined amid active infection and were then monitored longitudinally. The protocol was immunoSEQ multiplex PCR, while the TCRdb copy is restricted to in-frame clones and leaves out a portion. The sample has more than 60,000 clones; roughly 90% are singletons. CDR1 and CDR2 from the germline V gene are MDHEN and SYDVKM. V was pared by 6 bases and J by 0 bases, with 15 bases between. The CDR3 sequence is 15 residues long. The J gene is TRBJ2-7, the V gene TRBV28; D perhaps matches TRBD1 (6 bases). The source is a man older than 75 with COVID-19, enrolled during active disease. The sequencing sample was made of peripheral blood. DNA of the CDR3: TGTGCCAGCAGGCCGCTAGGACAGATCTCCTACGAGCAGTACTTC. This sequence encodes CASRPLGQISYEQYF.